What follows describes a single TCR beta chain. This specimen comes from a study of blood T cell repertoires in COVID-19. Across the whole study: Spain, Italy and the United States supplied samples that represented acute and convalescent COVID-19. Sources were T cells, B-cell-depleted T cells, or PBMCs; the material itself was cDNA or gDNA.

The CDR3 loop spans 11 amino acids. J lost 8 bases, V lost 6 bases, and 3 bases had no gene match. CDR1 is MNHNY, CDR2 SVGAGI, per germline (reference sequence). Per the original methods: By means of reference gene primer amplification, nucleated cell counts were estimated. Profiled with immunoSEQ multiplex PCR; TCRdb holds only in-frame clones, not every one. That table is the source of V, J and clone size, and D and trimming were worked out from the DNA. Altogether around 95,000 clones are present, approximately 90% being singletons, with the ten largest covering approximately 5.1%. V usage is TRBV6-6 and J usage is TRBJ1-1; TRBD1 aligns across 7 bases. This TCR was recovered from a man aged 50-59 years with acute or convalescent COVID-19. Material: peripheral blood. CDR3 sequence: CASRLQGEAFF. CDR3 in DNA: TGTGCCAGCAGGTTACAGGGGGAAGCTTTCTTT.